This T cell receptor (beta chain) was recorded in a study of blood T cell repertoires in COVID-19. Study overall: Whether acute or convalescent, the COVID-19 samples came from the United States, Italy and Spain. Sources were T cells, B-cell-depleted T cells, or PBMCs; the material itself was cDNA or gDNA.

Generated by immunoSEQ multiplex PCR, the TCRdb table keeps only in-frame clones and is missing some. This table has 120,000 to 150,000 clones, approximately 85% appearing once. After removal of 4 bases from V and 1 base from J, the junction contained 9 bases not matched to a gene. CDR1 and CDR2 (germline): LGHNA, YSLEER. The CDR3 contains 17 residues. This sequence joins TRBV4-3 and TRBJ2-1; 8 nucleotides line up with TRBD1. The sequenced sample consisted of peripheral blood. This receptor was obtained from a human donor with acute or convalescent COVID-19. The donor label of this sample is uncertain. The DNA for the CDR3 is TGCGCCAGCAGCCTACAAAGGACAGGGTTTTCCTACAATGAGCAGTTCTTC. Its protein product is CASSLQRTGFSYNEQFF.